These T cell receptor beta chains were read from a single sample in a study of CD8 T cells in ankylosing spondylitis. In TCRdb, the 5' RACE reads were re-called with MiXCR into one record per CDR3 protein. This table holds 150,000 to 200,000 distinct CDR3 sequences, roughly 18% found once. What was sequenced was blood, either unsorted or a sorted T cell fraction (not recorded which). The receptors stem from a male donor with ankylosing spondylitis or in good health (not recorded which). Each CDR3 is given with its conserved first and last residue. A D gene is named only where the DNA matches it firmly. For some rows the clone size is stated as once, few or many, or as a class when expanded; others skip it.

D gene,J gene,CDR3 length,V gene,clone size,CDR3 protein,CDR3 DNA
NA,TRBJ1-5,15,TRBV20-1,few,CSARDYRRGDQPQHF,TGCAGTGCTAGAGATTACAGGAGAGGGGATCAGCCCCAGCATTTT
NA,TRBJ2-7,14,TRBV6-2/TRBV6-3,few,CASSYQLASYEQYF,TGTGCCAGCAGTTACCAACTAGCCTCCTACGAGCAGTACTTC
NA,TRBJ2-2,15,TRBV30,NA,CAWSGWGENTGELFF,TGTGCCTGGAGTGGGTGGGGAGAGAACACCGGGGAGCTGTTTTTT
NA,TRBJ2-7,14,TRBV2,NA,CASAPEAGTYEQYF,TGTGCCAGTGCGCCAGAGGCCGGAACCTACGAGCAGTACTTC
TRBD2,TRBJ2-2,16,TRBV5-5,NA,CASSFVVAGGTGELFF,TGTGCCAGCAGCTTCGTGGTAGCGGGAGGCACCGGGGAGCTGTTTTTT
TRBD2,TRBJ2-5,13,TRBV6-1,NA,CASATSGQETQYF,TGTGCCAGCGCGACTAGCGGGCAAGAGACCCAGTACTTC
NA,TRBJ2-2,16,TRBV7-2,NA,CASSFSWGANTGELFF,TGTGCCAGCAGCTTCAGCTGGGGGGCGAACACCGGGGAGCTGTTTTTT
NA,TRBJ2-7,13,TRBV29-1,many,CSVAVRGKYEQYF,TGCAGCGTCGCGGTCCGGGGGAAGTACGAGCAGTACTTC
NA,TRBJ2-7,14,TRBV18,many,CASSPGGNSYEQYF,TGTGCCAGCTCACCAGGAGGGAACAGCTACGAGCAGTACTTC
NA,TRBJ2-2,11,TRBV10-3,NA,CAVKDTGELFF,TGTGCCGTCAAGGACACCGGGGAGCTGTTTTTT
NA,TRBJ1-6,16,TRBV20-1,many,CSARDHMEGDNSPLHF,TGCAGTGCTAGAGACCATATGGAGGGGGATAATTCACCCCTCCACTTT
NA,TRBJ1-6,15,TRBV7-9,NA,CASSLYAGEGSPLHF,TGTGCCAGCAGCTTATATGCCGGGGAAGGGTCACCCCTCCACTTT
NA,TRBJ1-5,12,TRBV20-1,many,CSASQVRGPQHF,TGCAGTGCTAGCCAGGTCAGGGGACCCCAGCATTTT
TRBD1,TRBJ2-1,17,TRBV7-3,NA,CASSFGTGLGSYNEQFF,TGTGCCAGCAGCTTCGGGACAGGGCTAGGCTCCTACAATGAGCAGTTCTTC
NA,TRBJ1-1,12,TRBV5-6,many,CASSLTPGVAFF,TGTGCCAGCAGCTTGACCCCTGGGGTAGCTTTCTTT
TRBD1,TRBJ2-7,15,TRBV7-8,NA,CASSFSTGPAYEQYF,TGTGCCAGCAGCTTTTCGACAGGGCCGGCCTACGAGCAGTACTTC
TRBD2,TRBJ2-1,14,TRBV5-1,few,CASRPGLAGNEQFF,TGCGCCAGCAGGCCCGGACTAGCGGGTAATGAGCAGTTCTTC
TRBD1,TRBJ2-7,15,TRBV5-1,many,CASSRAGTGVYEQYF,TGCGCCAGCAGCAGAGCCGGGACAGGGGTCTACGAGCAGTACTTC
NA,TRBJ2-2,18,TRBV28,few,CASSPTTAFFTNTGELFF,TGTGCCAGCAGTCCAACGACAGCATTCTTTACGAACACCGGGGAGCTGTTTTTT
NA,TRBJ2-7,13,TRBV24-1,NA,CATRGTSSDEQYF,TGTGCCACCCGGGGAACTTCGAGCGACGAGCAGTACTTC
NA,TRBJ2-3,14,TRBV5-1,many,CASSLITSTDTQYF,TGCGCCAGCAGCTTGATCACTAGCACAGATACGCAGTATTTT
NA,TRBJ2-1,13,TRBV12-3/TRBV12-4,few,CASSQFRSKEQFF,TGTGCCAGCAGTCAATTTAGGTCCAAGGAGCAGTTCTTC
TRBD2,TRBJ2-3,15,TRBV30,many,CAWLEEGGWTDTQYF,TGTGCCTGGCTGGAGGAGGGAGGGTGGACAGATACGCAGTATTTT
TRBD2,TRBJ2-7,14,TRBV19,NA,CASSMQLANYEQYF,TGTGCCAGTAGTATGCAACTAGCGAACTACGAGCAGTACTTC
TRBD2,TRBJ2-1,14,TRBV5-1,many,CASSLAWGGNEQFF,TGCGCCAGCAGCTTGGCCTGGGGGGGGAATGAGCAGTTCTTC
TRBD2,TRBJ2-7,15,TRBV5-1,few,CASSLLAVGSYEQYF,TGCGCCAGCAGCCTGCTAGCGGTGGGATCCTACGAGCAGTACTTC
NA,TRBJ1-1,15,TRBV5-1,many,CASSFRDIKNTEAFF,TGCGCCAGCAGCTTTCGAGACATCAAGAACACTGAAGCTTTCTTT
NA,TRBJ1-5,13,TRBV27,once,CTSSPLVNQPQHF,TGTACCAGCAGTCCCCTCGTCAATCAGCCCCAGCATTTT
NA,TRBJ2-5,14,TRBV7-9,few,CASSFFTFGETQYF,TGTGCCAGCAGCTTTTTCACCTTTGGAGAGACCCAGTACTTC
NA,TRBJ2-2,13,TRBV27,NA,CASGARNTGELFF,TGTGCCAGCGGGGCTAGGAACACCGGGGAGCTGTTTTTT
NA,TRBJ2-2,17,TRBV7-2,NA,CASSAPRSGFVTGELFF,TGTGCCAGCAGCGCCCCCCGGTCTGGGTTTGTAACCGGGGAGCTGTTTTTT
TRBD2,TRBJ2-7,16,TRBV7-2,NA,CASSLEGGLGSYEQYF,TGTGCCAGCAGCTTAGAAGGGGGACTAGGATCATACGAGCAGTACTTC
NA,TRBJ1-5,15,TRBV7-8,many,CASSLGRRVYQPQHF,TGTGCCAGCAGCTTAGGTCGCAGGGTCTACCAGCCCCAGCATTTT
NA,TRBJ1-6,12,TRBV6-5,many,CASSYSTSPLHF,TGTGCCAGCAGTTACAGCACCTCACCCCTCCACTTT
NA,TRBJ2-2,12,TRBV29-1,many,CSVGRGNGELFF,TGCAGCGTTGGTCGAGGAAACGGGGAGCTGTTTTTT